This record concerns one TCR beta chain sequence. What it recognizes is unknown. Trimming removed 0 bases from V and 4 bases from J, with 3 bases in between. This CDR3 is built from 12 residues. Germline lookup yields CDR1 MGHRA and CDR2 YSYEKL. This sample is part of a study of cytomegalovirus exposure and HLA in healthy donors. Primers included in the PCR were 60 Vbeta and 13 Jbeta primers. Data came from immunoSEQ multiplex PCR; TCRdb stores just in-frame clones and leaves some out. In the table there are around 170,000 clones, 82% of which are singletons. Study findings and constraints: TCR beta sequences reportedly predicted most subjects' HLA-A and HLA-B alleles accurately. TCR association rates varied by HLA locus in a later analysis, with DRB1 highest and HLA-C lowest. The study had only CMV serostatus as immune exposure information. Within the data, a cluster of highly shared sequence variants was likely a sequencing artifact.

This chain links TRBV4-1 with TRBJ1-1; D remains unclear. The receptor was isolated from a woman younger than 35 in good health and CMV-seronegative. Sequencing was performed on PBMCs. The CDR3 is CASSQDSTEAFF. The CDR3 DNA reads TGCGCCAGCAGCCAAGACTCCACTGAAGCTTTCTTT.